This T cell receptor beta chain was captured in a study of control samples from healthy donors and cancer patients. Measured with immunoSEQ multiplex PCR; TCRdb has only the in-frame clones, and not every one. The sample has some 65,000 clones; 84% are singletons. Germline CDR1 and CDR2: ENHRY and SYGVKD. This CDR3 is built from 12 residues. Trimming left V 4 bases short and J 4 bases short, with 7 bases between. This TCR was sampled from a woman aged 50 to 60 with lung cancer. Sequencing input: PBMCs. This sequence joins TRBV10-3 and TRBJ2-5; possible D gene TRBD1, 5 bases. The CDR3 spells CAISARVETQYF. The CDR3 DNA sequence: TGTGCCATCAGTGCCAGGGTAGAGACCCAGTACTTC.